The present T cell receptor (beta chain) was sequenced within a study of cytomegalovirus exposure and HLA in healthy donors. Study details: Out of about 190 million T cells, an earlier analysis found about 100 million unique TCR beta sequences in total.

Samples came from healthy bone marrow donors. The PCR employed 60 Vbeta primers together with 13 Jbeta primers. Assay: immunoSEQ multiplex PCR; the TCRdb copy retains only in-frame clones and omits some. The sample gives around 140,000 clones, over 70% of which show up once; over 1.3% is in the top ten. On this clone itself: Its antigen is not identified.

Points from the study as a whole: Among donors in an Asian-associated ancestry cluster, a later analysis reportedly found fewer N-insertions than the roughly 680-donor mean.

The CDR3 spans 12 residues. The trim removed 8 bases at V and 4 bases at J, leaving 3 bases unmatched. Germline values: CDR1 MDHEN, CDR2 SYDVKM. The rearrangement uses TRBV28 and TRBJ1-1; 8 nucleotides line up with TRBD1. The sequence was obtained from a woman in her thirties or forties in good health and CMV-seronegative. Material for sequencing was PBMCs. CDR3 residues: CASGTGGTEAFF. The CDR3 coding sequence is TGTGCCAGCGGAACAGGGGGCACTGAAGCTTTCTTT.